This T cell receptor beta chain was documented in a study of early T cells in non-severe SARS-CoV-2 infection (dated by TCRdb to the early 2020s). Study-wide context: Bulk RNA from unsorted whole blood was used for TCR sequencing, so alpha and beta chains could not be paired. Broader findings and caveats from the paper: VDJdb matching was skewed toward anti-spike CD8 responses and likely underestimated virus-specific expansions by missing private and CD4 specificities.

The sample holds a few counts of this clonotype. Its cognate antigen has yet to be identified. Base qualities are not provided; no much larger clone lies one nucleotide away. Libraries were prepared through 5' RACE. Sequencer: NextSeq 500. Unique molecular identifiers were attached to individual cDNA molecules in the TCR library protocol so that sequencing error and PCR bias could be corrected. Both TCR alpha and beta chains were sequenced, and tight co-correlation was observed between alpha and beta sequence abundances in each sample. From the authors' description of their analysis: Decombinator V4 was used to annotate TCR sequences for V gene, J gene and CDR3. Expanded TCRs were defined as changing significantly between any two time points under a Poisson model with p below 0.0001. Abundances of TCRs were expressed as counts per million after normalisation to the total number of TCRs sequenced in each sample. MAIT TCRs were defined by TRAV1-2 paired with TRAJ12, TRAJ20 or TRAJ33, and iNKT TCRs by TRAV10 paired with TRAJ18. VDJdb, accessed 1 November 2021, was searched for CMV, EBV and SARS-CoV-2 annotated TCRs, with TCRs annotated for multiple antigens excluded. The public reads were quality trimmed at Q25 with fastp and then assembled into clones with MiXCR by TCRdb, keeping productive beta chains. Identical CDR3 proteins give one entry, which carries the most common genes and DNA. The V and J calls come from TCRdb's annotation, not from the publication. This sample is represented by tens of thousands of distinct CDR3 sequences; over 8% of them were singletons. The ten largest clones capture roughly a sixth of the sample.

Trimming takes 6 bases from V and 4 bases from J, and the germline ends sit 13 bases apart. CDR1 and CDR2 are read off the germline V gene as MDHEN and SYDVKM. CDR3 length: 14 amino acids, cysteine to phenylalanine. Just the 42-base CDR3 DNA is kept, in frame starting at base 1. This was a case-control study nested in a cohort of healthcare workers in London, UK, who had nasopharyngeal swab PCR tests and blood samples taken every week. Between 23 and 31 March 2020, the week of the UK lockdown, healthcare workers were enrolled and then followed up weekly for as long as 16 weeks. The TCR originated in an adult who was a healthcare worker with PCR-confirmed SARS-CoV-2 infection or an uninfected control (not recorded which). The sample consisted of whole blood, taken at baseline. The V gene is TRBV28 and the J gene is TRBJ1-3; TRBD1 is perhaps the D gene, given 5 matching bases. The CDR3: CASSSPSGGNTIYF. The nucleotides read TGTGCCAGCAGCTCCCCCTCAGGGGGAAACACCATATATTTT.